The clone carrying this TCR beta chain showed up just a few times. The data were obtained in a study of blood T cell repertoires in COVID-19. Study as a whole: Nucleic acid was either cDNA or gDNA, and it came from T cells, B-cell-depleted T cells, or PBMCs.

CDR1 and CDR2 (germline): SGHNT, YYREEE (reference sequence). V was clipped by 0 bases and J by 3 bases, with 6 bases between them. The CDR3 totals 13 residues. As processed by the authors: Amplifying reference gene primers gave estimates of nucleated cell counts. The table came from immunoSEQ multiplex PCR; TCRdb's copy has only in-frame clones and leaves some out. The V and J calls and clone size are taken from that table; D and trimming were inferred from the DNA. The sample contains 30,000 to 45,000 clones, about 85% of which appear only once. The sequence came from a man older than 75 with active or convalescent COVID-19. The source material was peripheral blood. The V gene is TRBV5-4, the J gene TRBJ2-5, with D uncertain. This chain's CDR3 is CASSLDGEETQYF. The DNA for the CDR3 is TGTGCCAGCAGCTTGGACGGTGAAGAGACCCAGTACTTC.